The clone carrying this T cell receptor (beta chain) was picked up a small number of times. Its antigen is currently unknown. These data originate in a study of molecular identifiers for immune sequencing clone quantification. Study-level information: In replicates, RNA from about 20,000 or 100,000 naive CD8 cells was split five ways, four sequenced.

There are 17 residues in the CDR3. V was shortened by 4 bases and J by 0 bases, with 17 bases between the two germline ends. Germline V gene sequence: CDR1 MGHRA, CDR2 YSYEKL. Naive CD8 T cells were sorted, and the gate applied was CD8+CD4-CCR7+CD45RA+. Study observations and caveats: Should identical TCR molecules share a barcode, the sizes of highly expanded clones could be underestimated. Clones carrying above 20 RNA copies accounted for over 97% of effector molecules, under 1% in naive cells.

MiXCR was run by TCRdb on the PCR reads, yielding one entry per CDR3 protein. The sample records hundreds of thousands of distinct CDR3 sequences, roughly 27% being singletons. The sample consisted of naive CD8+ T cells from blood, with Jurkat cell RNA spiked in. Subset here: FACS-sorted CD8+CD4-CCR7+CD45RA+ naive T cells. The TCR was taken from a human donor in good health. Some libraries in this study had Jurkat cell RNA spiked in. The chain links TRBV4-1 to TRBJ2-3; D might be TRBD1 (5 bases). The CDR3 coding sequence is TGCGCCAGCAGCCTGGAAGGGGTTGGTCTTAGCACAGATACGCAGTATTTT. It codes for CASSLEGVGLSTDTQYF.